This note documents a single TCR beta chain sequence. These data belong to a study of blood T cell repertoires in COVID-19. Across the whole study: Sample material is recorded as cDNA or gDNA derived from T cells, B-cell-depleted T cells, or PBMCs.

Trimming took 4 bases from V and 6 from J; bases not matched to a gene: 13. The germline V gene has CDR1 SGHNT and CDR2 YYREEE (reference sequence). The CDR3 has 16 residues. The method was immunoSEQ multiplex PCR; TCRdb's version includes in-frame clones alone and lacks a portion of them. The sample lists about 350,000 clones, more than 85% occurring once. The specimen sequenced was PBMCs or T cells enriched from blood (not recorded which). The sequence was collected from a woman aged 30 to 39 who had recovered from COVID-19. The rearrangement uses TRBV5-4 and TRBJ2-3; 8 nucleotides align to TRBD2. The CDR3 is CASSPTQRGIVDTQYF. In DNA form, the CDR3 reads TGTGCCAGCAGCCCCACTCAGCGGGGGATAGTTGATACGCAGTATTTT.